This is a list of T cell receptor beta chains from one sample in a study of blood T cell repertoires in COVID-19. TCRdb keeps only in-frame clones here, not all; method: immunoSEQ multiplex PCR. The table lists approximately 670,000 clones, more than 80% of them singletons. The sample was peripheral blood. These receptors were collected from a young woman with acute or convalescent COVID-19. The CDR3 runs from the conserved cysteine through the conserved F or W. Fields, in order: D gene, J gene, V gene, CDR3 DNA, CDR3 protein. The D gene is left open where the match is weak.

- | TRBJ2-3 | TRBV19 | TGTGCCAGTAGTTCCGCGGGGTTAGGCACAGATACGCAGTATTTT | CASSSAGLGTDTQYF
- | TRBJ1-1 | TRBV5-5 | TGTGCCAGCAGCCCCACAGAGATGAACACTGAAGCTTTCTTT | CASSPTEMNTEAFF
- | TRBJ1-6 | TRBV21-1 | TGTGCCAGCAGCAAAGAGGGGCTGAATAATTCACCCCTCCACTTT | CASSKEGLNNSPLHF
TRBD1 | TRBJ1-5 | TRBV7-9 | TGTGCCAGCAGCTTAGCCGACAGGGGTAGCAATCAGCCCCAGCATTTT | CASSLADRGSNQPQHF
- | TRBJ2-6 | TRBV6-6 | TGTGCCAGCAGTTCGCGGACTGGTGGGGCCAACGTCCTGACTTTC | CASSSRTGGANVLTF
- | TRBJ2-7 | TRBV9 | TGTGCCAGCAGCCCGGGACACCCGTCCTACGAGCAGTACTTC | CASSPGHPSYEQYF
TRBD1 | TRBJ1-2 | TRBV5-1 | TGCGCCAGCAGCCAAAACCCGGGACAGGGTAACTATGGCTACACCTTC | CASSQNPGQGNYGYTF
- | TRBJ1-2 | TRBV7-9 | TGTGCCAGCAGCTTTTCAGGGTATGGCTACACCTTC | CASSFSGYGYTF
- | TRBJ2-1 | TRBV27 | TGTGCCAGCAGTTTCTTCGACAGGTACAATGAGCAGTTCTTC | CASSFFDRYNEQFF
- | TRBJ2-7 | TRBV7-2 | TGTGCCAGCAGCTTGATGGCGGGGGCCCCCTACGAGCAGTACTTC | CASSLMAGAPYEQYF